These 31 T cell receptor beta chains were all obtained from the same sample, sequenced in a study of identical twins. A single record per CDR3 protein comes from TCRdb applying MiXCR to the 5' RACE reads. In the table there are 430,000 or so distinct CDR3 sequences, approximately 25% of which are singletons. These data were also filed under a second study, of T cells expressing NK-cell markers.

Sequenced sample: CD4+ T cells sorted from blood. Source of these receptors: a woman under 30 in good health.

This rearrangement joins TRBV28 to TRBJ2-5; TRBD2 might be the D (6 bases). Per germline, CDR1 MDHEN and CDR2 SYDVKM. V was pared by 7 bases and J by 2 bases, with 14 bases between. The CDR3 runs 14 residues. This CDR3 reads CASTRGGFQETQYF. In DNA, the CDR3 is TGTGCCAGCACTCGAGGAGGGTTTCAAGAGACCCAGTACTTC.

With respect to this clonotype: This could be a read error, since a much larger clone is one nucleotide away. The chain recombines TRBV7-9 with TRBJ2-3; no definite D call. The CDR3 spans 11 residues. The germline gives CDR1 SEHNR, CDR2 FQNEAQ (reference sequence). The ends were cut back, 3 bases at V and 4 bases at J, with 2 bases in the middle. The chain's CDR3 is CASSFPDTQYF. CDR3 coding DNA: TGTGCCAGCAGCTTCCCAGATACGCAGTATTTT.

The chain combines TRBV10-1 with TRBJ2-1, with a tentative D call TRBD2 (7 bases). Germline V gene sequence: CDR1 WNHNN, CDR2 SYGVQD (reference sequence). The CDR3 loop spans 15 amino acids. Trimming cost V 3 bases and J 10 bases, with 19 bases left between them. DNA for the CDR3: TGCGCCAGCAGTGAATTGACGGGGGGCTCGGGAGAGCAGTTCTTC. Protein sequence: CASSELTGGSGEQFF.

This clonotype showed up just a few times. The CDR3 loop reads CASSFGDRGYTF. The CDR3 DNA follows: TGTGCCAGCAGCTTTGGGGATCGGGGCTACACCTTC. The chain employs TRBV7-2 and TRBJ1-2; D remains unclear. This CDR3 is built from 12 residues. The germline CDR1 and CDR2 sequences are SGHTA and FQGNSA. V lost 3 bases, J lost 8 bases, and 10 bases lay in between. Full variable domain (rest looked up from reference TRBV7-2 and TRBJ1-2): GAGVSQSPSNKVTEKGKDVELRCDPISGHTALYWYRQSLGQGLEFLIYFQGNSAPDKSGLPSDRFSAERTGGSVSTLTIQRTQQEDSAVYLCASSFGDRGYTFGSGTRLTVV.

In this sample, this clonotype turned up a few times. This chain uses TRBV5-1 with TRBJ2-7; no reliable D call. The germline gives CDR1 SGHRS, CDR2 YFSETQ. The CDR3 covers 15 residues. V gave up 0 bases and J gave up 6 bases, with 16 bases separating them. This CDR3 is CASSLAPERIGEQYF. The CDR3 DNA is TGCGCCAGCAGCTTGGCCCCTGAACGTATCGGCGAGCAGTACTTC.

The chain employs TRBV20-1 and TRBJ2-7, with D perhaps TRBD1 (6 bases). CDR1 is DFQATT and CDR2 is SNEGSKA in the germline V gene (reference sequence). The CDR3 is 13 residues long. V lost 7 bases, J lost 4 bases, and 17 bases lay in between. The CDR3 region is CSVPVQGTYEQYF. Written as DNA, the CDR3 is TGCAGTGTACCGGTCCAGGGGACGTACGAGCAGTACTTC.

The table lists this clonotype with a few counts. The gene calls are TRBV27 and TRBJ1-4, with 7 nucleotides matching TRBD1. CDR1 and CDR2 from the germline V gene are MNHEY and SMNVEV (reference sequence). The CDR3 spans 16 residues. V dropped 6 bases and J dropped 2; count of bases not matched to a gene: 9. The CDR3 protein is CASSRRTGSTNEKLFF. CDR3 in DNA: TGTGCCAGCAGCCGCCGGACAGGTTCGACTAATGAAAAACTGTTTTTT.

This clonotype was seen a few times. CDR3 nucleotides: TGCAGTGCTAGAGCCTCTAAAGGGGGGCCAAGCTCCTACGAGCAGTACTTC. It codes for CSARASKGGPSSYEQYF. This rearrangement joins TRBV20-1 to TRBJ2-7, with D perhaps given as TRBD1 or TRBD2 (6 bases each). CDR1 and CDR2 (germline): DFQATT, SNEGSKA (reference sequence). V lost 1 base and J 0 bases, leaving 19 bases between the germline ends. This CDR3 has 17 amino acids.

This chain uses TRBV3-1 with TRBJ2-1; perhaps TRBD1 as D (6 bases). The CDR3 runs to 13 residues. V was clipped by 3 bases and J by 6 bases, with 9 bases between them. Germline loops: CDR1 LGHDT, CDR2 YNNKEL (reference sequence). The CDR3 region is CASSHAQGNEQFF. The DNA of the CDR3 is TGTGCCAGCAGCCATGCACAGGGCAATGAGCAGTTCTTC.

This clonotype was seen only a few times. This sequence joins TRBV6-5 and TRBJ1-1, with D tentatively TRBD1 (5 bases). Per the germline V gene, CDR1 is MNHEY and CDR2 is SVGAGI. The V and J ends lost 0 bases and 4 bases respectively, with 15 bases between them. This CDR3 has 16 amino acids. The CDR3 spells CASSYSGPGWSTEAFF. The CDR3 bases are TGTGCCAGCAGTTACTCGGGACCGGGATGGAGCACTGAAGCTTTCTTT.

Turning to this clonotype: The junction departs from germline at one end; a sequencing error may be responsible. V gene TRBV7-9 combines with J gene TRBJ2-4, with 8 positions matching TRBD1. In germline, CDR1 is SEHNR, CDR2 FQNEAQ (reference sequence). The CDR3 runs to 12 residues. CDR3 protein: CASSYLQGATRF. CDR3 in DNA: TGTGCCAGCAGCTACCTTCAGGGGGCCACACGATTC.

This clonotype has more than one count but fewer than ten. CDR3 in DNA: TGTGCCAGCAGTTTTCGACAGAATAATGAAAAACTGTTTTTT. It specifies CASSFRQNNEKLFF. This chain links TRBV12-3 or TRBV12-4 with TRBJ1-4; maybe TRBD1 (5 bases). Deletions cut 3 bases from V and 4 bases from J, with 9 bases between. The CDR3 consists of 14 residues.

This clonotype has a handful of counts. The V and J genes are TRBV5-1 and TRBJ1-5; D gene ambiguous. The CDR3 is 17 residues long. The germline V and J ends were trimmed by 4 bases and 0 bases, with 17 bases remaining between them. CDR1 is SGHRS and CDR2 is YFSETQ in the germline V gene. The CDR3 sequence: CASSREPSSYSNQPQHF. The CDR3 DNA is TGCGCCAGCAGCAGAGAACCCTCATCCTATAGCAATCAGCCCCAGCATTTT.

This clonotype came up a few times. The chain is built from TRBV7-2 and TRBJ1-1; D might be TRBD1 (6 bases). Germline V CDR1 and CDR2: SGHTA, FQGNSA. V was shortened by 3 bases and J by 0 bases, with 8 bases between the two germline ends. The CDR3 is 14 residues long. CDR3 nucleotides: TGTGCCAGCAGCTTTGGGGGCGTGAACACTGAAGCTTTCTTT. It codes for CASSFGGVNTEAFF.

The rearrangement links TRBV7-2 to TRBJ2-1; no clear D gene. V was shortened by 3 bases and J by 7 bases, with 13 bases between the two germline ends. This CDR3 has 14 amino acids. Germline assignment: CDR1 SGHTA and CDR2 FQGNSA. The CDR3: CASSFLQARNEQFF. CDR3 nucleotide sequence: TGTGCCAGCAGCTTCTTACAAGCAAGGAATGAGCAGTTCTTC.

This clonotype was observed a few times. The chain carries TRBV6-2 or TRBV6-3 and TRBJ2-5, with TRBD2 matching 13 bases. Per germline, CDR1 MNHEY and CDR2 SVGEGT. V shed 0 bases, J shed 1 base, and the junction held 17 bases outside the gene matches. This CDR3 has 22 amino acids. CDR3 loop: CASSYSFPLLAGGLVGQETQYF. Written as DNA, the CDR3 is TGTGCCAGCAGTTACTCTTTCCCCCTACTAGCGGGAGGGCTCGTCGGCCAAGAGACCCAGTACTTC.

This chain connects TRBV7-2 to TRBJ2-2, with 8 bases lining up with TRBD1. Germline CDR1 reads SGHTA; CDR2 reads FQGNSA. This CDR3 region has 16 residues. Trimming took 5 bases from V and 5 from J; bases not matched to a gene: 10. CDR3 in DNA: TGTGCCAGCAGCCCGCAGGGGGCCCGAGGGACCGGGGAGCTGTTTTTT. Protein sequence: CASSPQGARGTGELFF.

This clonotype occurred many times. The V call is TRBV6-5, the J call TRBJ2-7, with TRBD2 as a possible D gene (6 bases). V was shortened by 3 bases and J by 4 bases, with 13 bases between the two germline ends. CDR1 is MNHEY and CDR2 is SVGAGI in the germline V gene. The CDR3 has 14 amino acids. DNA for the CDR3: TGTGCCAGCAGTTATGTGGAGGGCCAGTACGAGCAGTACTTC. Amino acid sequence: CASSYVEGQYEQYF.

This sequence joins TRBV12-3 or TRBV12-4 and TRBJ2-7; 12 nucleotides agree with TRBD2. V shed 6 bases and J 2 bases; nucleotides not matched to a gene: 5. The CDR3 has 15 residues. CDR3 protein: CASRLASGGAYEQYF. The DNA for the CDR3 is TGTGCCAGCAGGCTGGCTAGCGGGGGGGCCTACGAGCAGTACTTC.

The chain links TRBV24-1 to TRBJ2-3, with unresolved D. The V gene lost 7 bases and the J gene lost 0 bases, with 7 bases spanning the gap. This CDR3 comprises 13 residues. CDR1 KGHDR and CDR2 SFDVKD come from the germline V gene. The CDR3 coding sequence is TGTGCCACCAGCCCAACAAGCACAGATACGCAGTATTTT. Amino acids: CATSPTSTDTQYF.

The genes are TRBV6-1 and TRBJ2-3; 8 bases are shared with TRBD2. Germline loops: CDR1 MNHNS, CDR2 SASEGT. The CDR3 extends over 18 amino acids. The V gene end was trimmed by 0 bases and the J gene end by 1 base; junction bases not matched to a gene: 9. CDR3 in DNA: TGTGCCAGCAGTGAAGCGCTTCTGGCGGGAGGACGCACAGATACGCAGTATTTT. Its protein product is CASSEALLAGGRTDTQYF.

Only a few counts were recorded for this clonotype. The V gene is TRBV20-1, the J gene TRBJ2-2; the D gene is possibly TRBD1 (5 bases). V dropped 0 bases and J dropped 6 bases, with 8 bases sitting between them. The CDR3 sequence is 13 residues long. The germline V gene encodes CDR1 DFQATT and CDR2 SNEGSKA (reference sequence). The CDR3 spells CSARDQGAGELFF. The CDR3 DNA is TGCAGTGCTAGAGATCAAGGGGCCGGGGAGCTGTTTTTT.

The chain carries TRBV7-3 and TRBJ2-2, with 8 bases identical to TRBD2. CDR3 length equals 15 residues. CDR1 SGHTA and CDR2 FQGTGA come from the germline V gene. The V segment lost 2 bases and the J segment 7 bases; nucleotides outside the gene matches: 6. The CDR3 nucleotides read TGTGCCAGCAGCTTAGTCGGGGGGGCCGTCGGGGAGCTGTTTTTT. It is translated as CASSLVGGAVGELFF.

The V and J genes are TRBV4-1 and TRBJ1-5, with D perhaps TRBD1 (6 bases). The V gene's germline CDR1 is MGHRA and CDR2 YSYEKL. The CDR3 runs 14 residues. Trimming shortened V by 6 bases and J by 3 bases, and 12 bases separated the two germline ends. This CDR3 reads CASSRGGNNQPQHF. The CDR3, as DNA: TGCGCCAGCAGTCGGGGGGGCAACAATCAGCCCCAGCATTTT.

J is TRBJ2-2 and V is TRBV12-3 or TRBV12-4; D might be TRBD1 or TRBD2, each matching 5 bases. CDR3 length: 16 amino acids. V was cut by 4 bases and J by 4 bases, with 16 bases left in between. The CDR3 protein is CASSWGPSASTGELFF. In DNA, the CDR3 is TGTGCCAGCAGTTGGGGACCCTCCGCGTCCACCGGGGAGCTGTTTTTT.

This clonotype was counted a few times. This chain's CDR3 is CASNPLYEQYF. The CDR3 DNA sequence: TGTGCCAGCAATCCACTCTACGAGCAGTACTTC. The V and J genes are TRBV2 and TRBJ2-7; the D is unclear. The CDR3 runs to 11 residues. Trimming shortened V by 7 bases and J by 3 bases, and 7 bases separated the two germline ends. CDR1 is SNHLY, CDR2 FYNNEI, per germline.

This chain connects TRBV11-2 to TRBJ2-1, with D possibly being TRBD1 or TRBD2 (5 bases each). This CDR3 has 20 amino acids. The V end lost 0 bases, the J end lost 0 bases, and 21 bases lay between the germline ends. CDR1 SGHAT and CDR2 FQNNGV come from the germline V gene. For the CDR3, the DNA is TGTGCCAGCAGCTTAGACTTGGGGGATACGACAGCGAGCTCCTACAATGAGCAGTTCTTC. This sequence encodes CASSLDLGDTTASSYNEQFF. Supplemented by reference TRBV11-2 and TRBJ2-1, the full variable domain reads EAGVAQSPRYKIIEKRQSVAFWCNPISGHATLYWYQQILGQGPKLLIQFQNNGVVDDSQLPKDRFSAERLKGVDSTLKIQPAKLEDSAVYLCASSLDLGDTTASSYNEQFFGPGTRLTVL.

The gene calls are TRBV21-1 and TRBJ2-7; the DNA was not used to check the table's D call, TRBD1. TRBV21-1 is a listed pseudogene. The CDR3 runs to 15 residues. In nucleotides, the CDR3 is TGTGCCAGCAGCAAGGGGGGACAGGGGGACTACGAGCAGTACTTC. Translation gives CASSKGGQGDYEQYF.

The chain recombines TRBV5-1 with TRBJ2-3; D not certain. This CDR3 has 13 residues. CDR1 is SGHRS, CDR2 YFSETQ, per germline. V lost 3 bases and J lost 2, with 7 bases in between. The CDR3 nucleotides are TGCGCCAGCAGCTCCCTACCCACAGATACGCAGTATTTT. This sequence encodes CASSSLPTDTQYF.

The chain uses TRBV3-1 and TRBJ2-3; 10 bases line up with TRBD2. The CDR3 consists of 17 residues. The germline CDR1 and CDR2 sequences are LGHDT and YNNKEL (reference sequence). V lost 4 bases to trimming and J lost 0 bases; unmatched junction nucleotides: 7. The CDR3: CASSPNLAGASTDTQYF. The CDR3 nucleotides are TGTGCCAGCAGCCCGAACCTAGCGGGGGCTAGCACAGATACGCAGTATTTT.

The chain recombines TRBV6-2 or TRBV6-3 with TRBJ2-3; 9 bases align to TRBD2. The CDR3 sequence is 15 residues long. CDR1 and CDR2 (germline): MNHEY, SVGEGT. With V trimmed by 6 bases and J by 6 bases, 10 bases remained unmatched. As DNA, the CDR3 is TGTGCCAGCAGCGGGATAGCGGGAGTTGGGGATACGCAGTATTTT. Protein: CASSGIAGVGDTQYF.